This T cell receptor (beta chain) came from a study of human T cells and chemical hapten exposure. TCRdb re-analysed the RACE reads in MiXCR, keeping a single row per CDR3 protein. Of approximately 46,000 distinct CDR3 sequences in the sample, 8.5% to 10% are singletons; the top ten hold 14%. This clonotype was found a few times. Indicated time point: patch test 2, 6 weeks after DPC sensitization. Described treatment: therapeutic diphenylcyclopropenone sensitization with weekly scalp DPC. The authors' total RNA extraction used unfractionated whole blood. V shed 4 bases and J 7 bases; nucleotides not matched to a gene: 9. This CDR3 region has 15 residues. Germline values: CDR1 LNHDA, CDR2 SQIVND (reference sequence).

The chain carries TRBV19 and TRBJ2-5; TRBD1 agrees at 10 bases. This receptor was obtained from a woman in her twenties or thirties with alopecia areata. Some clones in this sample may be carry-over from other donors' samples. Specimen: whole blood, collected in connection with sensitization to the hapten diphenylcyclopropenone (DPC). For the CDR3, the DNA is TGTGCCAGTAGTACGGGACAGGGGTACACGGCGACCCAGTACTTC. Amino acid sequence: CASSTGQGYTATQYF.